The rows below give T cell receptor beta chains drawn from one sample of a study of blood T cell repertoires in COVID-19. Repertoires were generated with immunoSEQ multiplex PCR, while TCRdb's copy carries only in-frame clones and drops some. The table lists some 250,000 clones, over 75% of them singletons. Sequencing was done on a sample of peripheral blood. The receptors here all came from a man aged 30-40 years who had recovered from COVID-19. Each CDR3 is given with its conserved first and last residue. The D gene is left open where the match is weak. The size of a clone is reported for some rows only, either as once, few or many, or as a class for expanded clones.

clone_size cdr3_length j_call v_call d_call cdr3_aa cdr3_nt
NA 16 TRBJ1-2 TRBV7-9 TRBD1 CASSLTGQAANYGYTF TGTGCCAGCAGCTTAACAGGACAGGCAGCTAACTATGGCTACACCTTC
NA 13 TRBJ1-1 TRBV18 TRBD1 CASSPGDREEAFF TGTGCCAGCTCACCGGGGGACAGGGAAGAAGCTTTCTTT
NA 15 TRBJ2-3 TRBV10-1 TRBD1 CATRPGQGNTDTQYF TGCGCCACAAGACCGGGACAGGGGAACACAGATACGCAGTATTTT
few 16 TRBJ2-2 TRBV5-4 TRBD2 CASSLFSSGATGELFF TGTGCCAGCAGCTTGTTTTCTAGCGGGGCCACCGGGGAGCTGTTTTTT
NA 13 TRBJ2-1 TRBV11-2 NA CASSLGPDNEQFF TGTGCCAGCAGCTTAGGGCCAGACAATGAGCAGTTCTTC
NA 14 TRBJ2-3 TRBV19 TRBD2 CASLAGGLGDTQYF TGTGCCTCCCTCGCGGGGGGGCTCGGAGATACGCAGTATTTT
NA 15 TRBJ2-1 TRBV6-5 TRBD2 CASMLLAGGYNEQFF TGTGCCAGCATGCTCCTAGCGGGGGGGTACAATGAGCAGTTCTTC
NA 17 TRBJ2-5 TRBV27 TRBD2 CASSALSGGAGQETQYF TGTGCCAGCAGTGCCCTTAGCGGGGGGGCGGGCCAAGAGACCCAGTACTTC
few 14 TRBJ2-5 TRBV5-4 TRBD2 CASSLKREEETQYF TGTGCCAGCAGCTTGAAGCGGGAAGAGGAGACCCAGTACTTC
few 14 TRBJ2-5 TRBV15 NA CATSPTGVPETQYF TGTGCCACCAGCCCTACCGGGGTCCCAGAGACCCAGTACTTC
NA 14 TRBJ2-3 TRBV7-2 NA CASSLGLETDTQYF TGTGCCAGCAGCTTAGGGCTAGAGACAGATACGCAGTATTTT
NA 10 TRBJ1-1 TRBV28 NA CATGGTEAFF TGTGCCACCGGGGGGACTGAAGCTTTCTTT
NA 14 TRBJ1-3 TRBV11-3 TRBD1 CASSSGQAGNTIYF TGTGCCAGCAGCTCGGGACAGGCTGGAAACACCATATATTTT
NA 12 TRBJ2-5 TRBV6-5 NA CASIRGRETQYF TGTGCCAGCATTAGAGGGAGAGAGACCCAGTACTTC
NA 16 TRBJ1-2 TRBV27 TRBD1 CASSLYAGGYADGYTF TGTGCCAGCAGTTTATATGCAGGGGGCTATGCGGATGGCTACACCTTC
NA 16 TRBJ2-6 TRBV27 NA CASRTFFGIGANVLTF TGTGCCAGCAGAACCTTCTTCGGGATCGGGGCCAACGTCCTGACTTTC
NA 14 TRBJ1-4 TRBV9 TRBD1 CASSPRTGHEKLFF TGTGCCAGCAGCCCCCGGACAGGGCATGAAAAACTGTTTTTT
NA 14 TRBJ2-1 TRBV29-1 NA CSVEERDTYNEQFF TGCAGCGTTGAAGAAAGGGACACCTACAATGAGCAGTTCTTC
NA 13 TRBJ1-1 TRBV11-3 NA CASSLERDTEAFF TGTGCCAGCAGCTTAGAGAGAGACACTGAAGCTTTCTTT
NA 14 TRBJ1-6 TRBV9 NA CASSVGGGSSPLHF TGTGCCAGCAGCGTTGGCGGGGGGTCTTCACCCCTCCACTTT
NA 16 TRBJ1-2 TRBV15 TRBD1 CATIDRDVDLNYGYTF TGTGCCACGATCGACAGGGATGTCGATTTGAACTATGGCTACACCTTC
NA 15 TRBJ2-1 TRBV4-1 TRBD1 CASSQRDRGGNEQFF TGCGCCAGCAGCCAACGGGACAGGGGTGGCAATGAGCAGTTCTTC
few 14 TRBJ1-5 TRBV18 TRBD1 CASSPGTGESPQHF TGTGCCAGCTCACCAGGGACAGGGGAATCCCCCCAGCATTTT
NA 18 TRBJ2-2 TRBV4-1 TRBD2 CASSQDGVAGRNTGELFF TGCGCCAGCAGCCAAGATGGGGTAGCGGGGCGGAACACCGGGGAGCTGTTTTTT
NA 15 TRBJ2-2 TRBV27 TRBD1 CASSSKQGAGGELFF TGTGCCAGCAGTTCGAAACAGGGGGCGGGCGGGGAGCTGTTTTTT
NA 14 TRBJ2-7 TRBV7-6 TRBD1 CASSARQGNYEQYF TGTGCCAGCAGCGCCAGACAGGGTAACTACGAGCAGTACTTC
NA 14 TRBJ1-1 TRBV19 TRBD1 CATGGTGGVLGAFF TGTGCCACCGGCGGGACAGGGGGCGTTTTGGGTGCTTTCTTT
NA 12 TRBJ2-7 TRBV6-5 NA CASSYPAGEQYF TGTGCCAGCAGTTATCCTGCGGGCGAGCAGTACTTC
few 13 TRBJ2-2 TRBV28 NA CASRRPVTGELFF TGTGCCAGCAGGAGGCCCGTCACCGGGGAGCTGTTTTTT
NA 11 TRBJ2-7 TRBV7-9 NA CASSYKYEQYF TGTGCCAGCAGCTACAAGTACGAGCAGTACTTC
NA 15 TRBJ1-1 TRBV10-3 NA CAISPGDGKNTEAFF TGTGCCATCAGTCCGGGGGACGGGAAGAACACTGAAGCTTTCTTT
NA 14 TRBJ2-5 TRBV3-1/TRBV3-2 NA CASSHLSGQETQYF TGTGCCAGCAGCCACCTCAGCGGACAAGAGACCCAGTACTTC
few 16 TRBJ1-6 TRBV16 TRBD1 CASSHGQGANNSPLHF TGTGCCAGCAGCCACGGACAGGGGGCAAATAATTCACCCCTCCACTTT
NA 16 TRBJ2-7 TRBV5-4 TRBD2 CASSLVGGGLSYEQYF TGTGCCAGCAGCTTGGTTGGCGGGGGGTTATCCTACGAGCAGTACTTC
NA 14 TRBJ1-2 TRBV5-6 TRBD1 CASSSAGTAYGYTF TGTGCCAGCAGTTCGGCCGGGACAGCCTATGGCTACACCTTC
NA 16 TRBJ2-3 TRBV11-2 TRBD2 CASSLGLAGGTDTQYF TGTGCCAGCAGCTTGGGACTAGCGGGGGGTACAGATACGCAGTATTTT
few 17 TRBJ1-2 TRBV21-1 NA CASSKLQGGNSNYGYTF TGTGCCAGCAGCAAATTGCAGGGAGGGAATTCGAACTATGGCTACACCTTC
NA 11 TRBJ1-1 TRBV29-1 NA CSVNRRSEAFF TGCAGCGTGAATCGACGGAGTGAAGCTTTCTTT
NA 12 TRBJ2-1 TRBV5-1 TRBD1 CASSLDRGEQFF TGCGCCAGCAGCTTGGACAGGGGCGAGCAGTTCTTC
NA 15 TRBJ1-2 TRBV28 TRBD1 CASSLPPGTGNGYTF TGTGCCAGCAGTTTACCACCCGGGACAGGGAATGGCTACACCTTC
NA 13 TRBJ2-7 TRBV2 NA CASSESPVYEQYF TGTGCCAGCAGTGAAAGTCCGGTCTACGAGCAGTACTTC
NA 12 TRBJ2-3 TRBV4-1 NA CASSQTSGTQYF TGCGCCAGCAGCCAGACTAGTGGTACGCAGTATTTT
NA 17 TRBJ2-2 TRBV5-5 NA CASSLSAVAANTGELFF TGTGCCAGCAGCTTGTCTGCGGTCGCCGCGAACACCGGGGAGCTGTTTTTT
NA 13 TRBJ2-1 TRBV2 NA CASGGDAYNEQFF TGTGCCAGCGGCGGGGACGCCTACAATGAGCAGTTCTTC
NA 14 TRBJ2-1 TRBV19 TRBD1 CASSSGDRFYEQFF TGTGCCAGTAGTAGCGGGGACAGGTTCTATGAGCAGTTCTTC
NA 16 TRBJ2-3 TRBV9 TRBD1 CASSVVGTGFTDTQYF TGTGCCAGCAGCGTAGTTGGGACAGGTTTTACAGATACGCAGTATTTT
few 15 TRBJ1-1 TRBV19 TRBD1 CASSNGQGLNTEAFF TGTGCCAGTAGTAACGGACAGGGTCTGAACACTGAAGCTTTCTTT
NA 14 TRBJ2-2 TRBV7-2 TRBD2 CASSSTLLAGELFF TGTGCCAGCAGCTCGACCCTACTAGCGGGGGAGCTGTTTTTT